This TCR beta chain was recorded in a study of Graves' ophthalmopathy and Graves' hyperthyroidism. The table lists this clonotype with many counts. Its antigen is not known. Amplified TCR beta CDR3 regions were obtained using RNA transcripts as template. The library came from an HTBI-primed first-round RT-PCR and a second-round multiplex PCR. Each CDR3 protein gets one entry after TCRdb re-called the multiplex PCR reads with MiXCR. Of about 550,000 distinct CDR3 sequences listed, under 45% were seen once; the top ten hold about 4%. The CDR3 runs 15 residues. Germline CDR1 SGHVS, CDR2 FNYEAQ. The J segment lost 1 base and the V segment lost 4 bases, leaving 3 bases of the junction unmatched. The study's findings and limits: Sensitivity reached 70% to 71% and specificity more than 72% when the model predicted ophthalmopathy progression.

The J gene is TRBJ2-5, the V gene TRBV7-6; 10 nucleotides agree with TRBD2. This TCR was sampled from an adult man with Graves' hyperthyroidism. Material for sequencing was peripheral blood or thyroid tissue (not recorded which). This chain's CDR3 is CASSSSGRRQETQYF. The CDR3 DNA reads as TGTGCCAGCAGCTCTAGCGGGAGACGCCAAGAGACCCAGTACTTC.